This T cell receptor (beta chain) is drawn from a study of T cell responses to AZD1222 COVID-19 vaccine. Study-level background: Samples with a second dose at about 4 or about 12 weeks were pooled together. General study findings and limits: Spike as a whole was targeted by vaccine-associated CD4 TCRs, dominant at 160-218 and 743-854. The study sampled repertoires only after the peak T cell response.

Turning to this clone: The antigen remains unidentified.

The CDR3 spans 11 residues. The germline gives CDR1 SGHRS, CDR2 YFSETQ. The V end was cut by 0 bases, the J end by 10 bases, with 5 bases between. The table came from immunoSEQ multiplex PCR; TCRdb's copy has only in-frame clones and leaves some out. The table lists some 50,000 clones, around 85% of them singletons. The sample here was peripheral blood, taken on day 0 of AZD1222 vaccination. This TCR came from an adult in good health. This sequence joins TRBV5-1 and TRBJ2-1; D not certain. CDR3 DNA sequence: TGCGCCAGCAGCTTGGAAGGGGAGCAGTTCTTC. Its protein product is CASSLEGEQFF.